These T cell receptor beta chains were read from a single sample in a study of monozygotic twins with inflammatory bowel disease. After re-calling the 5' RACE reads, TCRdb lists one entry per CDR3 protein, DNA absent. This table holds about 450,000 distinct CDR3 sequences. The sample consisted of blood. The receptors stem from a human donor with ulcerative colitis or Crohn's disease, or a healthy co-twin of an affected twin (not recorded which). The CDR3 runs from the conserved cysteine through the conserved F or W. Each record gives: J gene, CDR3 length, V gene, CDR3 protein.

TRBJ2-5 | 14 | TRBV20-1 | CSAPPDRVHETQYF
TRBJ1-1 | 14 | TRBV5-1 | CASSLERGSTEAFF
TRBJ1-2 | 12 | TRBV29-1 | CSVGDTTYGYTF
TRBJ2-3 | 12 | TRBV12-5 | CASGLNADTQYF
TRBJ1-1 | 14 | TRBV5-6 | CASSLAGGFTEAFF
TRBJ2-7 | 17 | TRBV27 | CASRRAGGVRETYEQYF
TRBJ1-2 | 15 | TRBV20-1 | CSAIGGRGFNYGYTF
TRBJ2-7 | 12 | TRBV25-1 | CASSEPGEEQYF
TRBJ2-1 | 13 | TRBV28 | CASSLWHRGEQFF
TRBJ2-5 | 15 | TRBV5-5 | CASSPGLAGRETQYF
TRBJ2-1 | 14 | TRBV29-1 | CSVGRGLSYNEQFF
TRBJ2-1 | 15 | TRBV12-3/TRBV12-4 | CASSFPEAGDNEQFF
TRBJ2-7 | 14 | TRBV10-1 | CASGSGGRSYEQYF
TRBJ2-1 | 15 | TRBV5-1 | CASSPLAGGPGEQFF
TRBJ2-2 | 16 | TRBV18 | CASSPPNRANTGELFF
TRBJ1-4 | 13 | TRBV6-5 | CASSPGGQGSLFF
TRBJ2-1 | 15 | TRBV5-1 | CASSFDYGGYNEQFF
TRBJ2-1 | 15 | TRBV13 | CASSPTWSSYNEQFF
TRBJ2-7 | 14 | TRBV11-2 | CASSGIRMGYEQYF
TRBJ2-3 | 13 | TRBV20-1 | CSAWDSSTDTQYF
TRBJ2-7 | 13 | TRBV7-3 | CASSFGMRDEQYF
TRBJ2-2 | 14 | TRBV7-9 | CASSFELGTGELFF
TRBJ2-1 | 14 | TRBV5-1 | CASSLGQWGDEQFF
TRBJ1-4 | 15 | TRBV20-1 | CSAPPDGALYGKLFF
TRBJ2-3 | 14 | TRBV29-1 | CSGDSGGPRDTQYF
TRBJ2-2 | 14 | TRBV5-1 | CASSLEGIIGELFF